These 2 T cell receptor beta chains came from one sample sequenced in a study of cytomegalovirus exposure and HLA in healthy donors. 13 Jbeta primers and 60 Vbeta primers were used for the PCR. The assay was immunoSEQ multiplex PCR, and TCRdb's table has in-frame clones only and misses some. The sample lists 150,000 or so clones, about 80% occurring once. The sequencing input was PBMCs. The receptors here all came from a young man in good health and CMV-seropositive.

The chain has TRBV11-2 and TRBJ2-1; D remains ambiguous. Germline V gene data show CDR1 as SGHAT and CDR2 as FQNNGV. Trimming cost V 0 bases and J 8 bases, with 8 bases left between them. The CDR3 extends over 13 amino acids. The CDR3 sequence is CASSLERPHEQFF. In DNA form, the CDR3 reads TGTGCCAGCAGCTTAGAGAGGCCGCATGAGCAGTTCTTC.

V usage is TRBV2 and J usage is TRBJ1-2, with TRBD1 identical over 7 bases. This CDR3 spans 14 amino acids. V trimming: 3 bases; J trimming: 0 bases; junction bases outside the gene matches: 1. The germline CDR1 and CDR2 sequences are SNHLY and FYNNEI. As DNA, the CDR3 is TGTGCCAGCAGTGAGCAGGGGGCTAACTATGGCTACACCTTC. Protein product: CASSEQGANYGYTF.